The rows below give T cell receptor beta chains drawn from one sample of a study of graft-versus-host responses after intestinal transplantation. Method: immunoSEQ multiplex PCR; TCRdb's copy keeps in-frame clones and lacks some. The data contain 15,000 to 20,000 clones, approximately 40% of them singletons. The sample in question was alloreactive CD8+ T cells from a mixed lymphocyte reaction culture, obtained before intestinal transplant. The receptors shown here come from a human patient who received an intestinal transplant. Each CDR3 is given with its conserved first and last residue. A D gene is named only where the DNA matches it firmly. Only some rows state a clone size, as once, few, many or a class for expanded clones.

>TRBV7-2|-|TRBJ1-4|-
TGTGCCAGCAGCGAGGACAGTGATGAAAAACTGTTTTTT
CASSEDSDEKLFF
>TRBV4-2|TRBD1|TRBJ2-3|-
TGTGCCAGCAGCCACCAGGGGGCCGGGGCAGATACGCAGTATTTT
CASSHQGAGADTQYF
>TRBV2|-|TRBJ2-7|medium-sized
TGTGCCAGCAGTGAAGGAGCCCGTTACGAGCAGTACTTC
CASSEGARYEQYF
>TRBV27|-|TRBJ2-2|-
TGTGCCAGCAGTTCTCTCCTGACGGATTCGAACACCGGGGAGCTGTTTTTT
CASSSLLTDSNTGELFF
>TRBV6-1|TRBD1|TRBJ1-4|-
TGTGCCAGCAGTGAAGTGAGGGGGCGGGGGGAGGAAAAACTGTTTTTT
CASSEVRGRGEEKLFF
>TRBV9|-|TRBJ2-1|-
TGTGCCAGCAGCCGAGCGGGTAAGAGGGAGTCATACAATGAGCAGTTCTTC
CASSRAGKRESYNEQFF
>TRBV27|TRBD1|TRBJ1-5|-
TGTGCCAGCAGTTTGACAGGGGGCAATCAGCCCCAGCATTTT
CASSLTGGNQPQHF
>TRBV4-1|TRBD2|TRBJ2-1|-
TGCGCCAGCACCGGACCGGGGACTAGACCCTACAATGAGCAGTTCTTC
CASTGPGTRPYNEQFF
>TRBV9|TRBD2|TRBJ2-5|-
TGTGCCAGCAGCGTAGCGGGAGGGCCTGGGACCCAGTACTTC
CASSVAGGPGTQYF
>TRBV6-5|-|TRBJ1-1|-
TGTGCCAGCAGTTACGGGCAGGAAGCTTTCTTT
CASSYGQEAFF
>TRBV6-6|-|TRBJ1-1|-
TGTGCCACTAGCCTGAACACTGAAGCTTTCTTT
CATSLNTEAFF
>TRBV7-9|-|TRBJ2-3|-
TGTGCCAGCAGCTCGGACACTAACACAGATACGCAGTATTTT
CASSSDTNTDTQYF
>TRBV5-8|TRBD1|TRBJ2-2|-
TGTGCCAGCAGCTTCGGGACAGCCACCGGGGAGCTGTTTTTT
CASSFGTATGELFF
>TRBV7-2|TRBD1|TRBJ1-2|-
TGTGCCAGCAGCCCAAGCTGGGACAGGTATTTAGGCTATGGCTACACCTTC
CASSPSWDRYLGYGYTF
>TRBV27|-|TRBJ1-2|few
TGTGCCAGCAGTCCCTCTGGGATCTATGGCTACACCTTC
CASSPSGIYGYTF
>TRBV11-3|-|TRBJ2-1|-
TGTGCCAGCAGCTTAGATCCAAGTAATGAGCAGTTCTTC
CASSLDPSNEQFF
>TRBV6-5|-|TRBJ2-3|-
TGTGCCAGCAGTGAAGAGAGGGTGAATACGCAGTATTTT
CASSEERVNTQYF
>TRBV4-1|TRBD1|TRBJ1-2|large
TGCGCCAGCAGCCACCGGGACAGGGATAACTATGGCTACACCTTC
CASSHRDRDNYGYTF
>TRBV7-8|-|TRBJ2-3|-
TGTGCCAGCAGCTTATTAGCAGATACGCAGTATTTT
CASSLLADTQYF
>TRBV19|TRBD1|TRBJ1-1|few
TGTGCCAGTAGTATTGGGACAGGGGGGCCTGAAGCTTTCTTT
CASSIGTGGPEAFF
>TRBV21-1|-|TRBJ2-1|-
TGTGCCAGCAGCAGGGACGGGAGCTCCTACAATGAGCAGTTCTTC
CASSRDGSSYNEQFF
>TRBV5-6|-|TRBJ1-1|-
TGTGCCAGCAGCCCCCCTAGCTCGGCAGGGAGGTACACTGAAGCTTTCTTT
CASSPPSSAGRYTEAFF
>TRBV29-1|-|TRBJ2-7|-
TGCAGCGTTGAAGACCGGGAGACAGAGAGCTACGAGCAGTACTTC
CSVEDRETESYEQYF
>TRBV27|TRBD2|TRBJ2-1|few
TGTGCCAGCAGTTTTCGTGGGAGGGACAATGAGCAGTTCTTC
CASSFRGRDNEQFF
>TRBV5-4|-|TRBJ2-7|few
TGTGCCAGCAGCTTGGAAGGTGGGGGGGCGTACGAGCAGTACTTC
CASSLEGGGAYEQYF
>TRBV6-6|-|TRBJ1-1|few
TGTGCCAGCAGTTACGTGGGGGGTTACAGCACTGAAGCTTTCTTT
CASSYVGGYSTEAFF
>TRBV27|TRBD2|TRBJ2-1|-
TGTGCCAGCAGTTATCAGGCTAGCGGGAGGGCTCTCTACAATGAGCAGTTCTTC
CASSYQASGRALYNEQFF
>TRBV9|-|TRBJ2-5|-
TGTGCCAGCAGCGTAGGGGGTCTAGCGCAAGAGACCCAGTACTTC
CASSVGGLAQETQYF
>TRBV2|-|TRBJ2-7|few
TGTGCCAGCACCCTCGGGGGTTACGAGCAGTACTTC
CASTLGGYEQYF
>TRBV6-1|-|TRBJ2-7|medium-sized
TGTGCCAGCAGTGCCCTAGTTTCCAACAACGGATACGAGCAGTACTTC
CASSALVSNNGYEQYF
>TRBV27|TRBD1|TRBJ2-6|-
TGTGCCAGCAGTCACCCTCTACAGGGGTCGTACGTCTCTGGGGCCAACGTCCTGACTTTC
CASSHPLQGSYVSGANVLTF
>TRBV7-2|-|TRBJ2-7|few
TGTGCCAGCAGCTTGACCGACAGTTACTCCTACGAGCAGTACTTC
CASSLTDSYSYEQYF
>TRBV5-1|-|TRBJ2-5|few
TGCGCCAGCAGCTTTGTGACACCCACGACCCAGTACTTC
CASSFVTPTTQYF
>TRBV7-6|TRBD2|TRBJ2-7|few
TGTGCCAGCAGCGTGGGGGCGGGAGGGGGCGCCGAGCAGTACTTC
CASSVGAGGGAEQYF
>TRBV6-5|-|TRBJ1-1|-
TGTGCCAGCAGGACGGGAGGGAACACTGAAGCTTTCTTT
CASRTGGNTEAFF
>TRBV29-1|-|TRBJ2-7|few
TGCAGCGTTGAAAGCATAGGGACCTCCACCTACGAGCAGTACTTC
CSVESIGTSTYEQYF
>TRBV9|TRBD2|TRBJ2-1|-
TGTGCCAGCAGCGCAGGACCGGGACTAGCGGGAGGCCTGGATGAGCAGTTCTTC
CASSAGPGLAGGLDEQFF
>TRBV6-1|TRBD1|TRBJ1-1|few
TGTGCCAGCAGTGAACCAGACAGGGTTGACGTGGGCACTGAAGCTTTCTTT
CASSEPDRVDVGTEAFF
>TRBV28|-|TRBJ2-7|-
TGTGCCAGCAGTTTAATAACTAGCAGAGAGTTCGAGCAGTACTTC
CASSLITSREFEQYF
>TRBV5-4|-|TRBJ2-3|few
TGTGCCACCTCCCGCACAGATACGCAGTATTTT
CATSRTDTQYF
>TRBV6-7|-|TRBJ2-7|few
TGTGCCAGGGGGACTCCCAAGGCGGACGAGCAGTACTTC
CARGTPKADEQYF
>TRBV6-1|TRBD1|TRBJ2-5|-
TGTGCCAGCAGTAAGACAGGGATTCCGGGTGAGACCCAGTACTTC
CASSKTGIPGETQYF
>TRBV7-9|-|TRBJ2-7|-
TGTGCCAGCAGCTTCGGGAACTACGAGCAGTACTTC
CASSFGNYEQYF
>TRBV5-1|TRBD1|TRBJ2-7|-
TGCGCCAGCAGTCCCGGGACAGGGGGGTACGAGCAGTACTTC
CASSPGTGGYEQYF
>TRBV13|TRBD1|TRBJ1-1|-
TGTGCCAGCAGCTTAGCAGGGGGCCTAGGCACTGAAGCTTTCTTT
CASSLAGGLGTEAFF
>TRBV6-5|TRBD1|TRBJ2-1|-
TGTGCCAGCAGCCCTAACAGGGGGGTTCACAATGAGCAGTTCTTC
CASSPNRGVHNEQFF
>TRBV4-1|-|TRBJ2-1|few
TGCGCCAGCAGCCAAGACCCTCTGGGGGCCACTGAGCAGTTCTTC
CASSQDPLGATEQFF
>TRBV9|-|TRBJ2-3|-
TGTGCCAGCAGCACCCAGGCTCTCAGCCTCCTGAACACAGATACGCAGTATTTT
CASSTQALSLLNTDTQYF